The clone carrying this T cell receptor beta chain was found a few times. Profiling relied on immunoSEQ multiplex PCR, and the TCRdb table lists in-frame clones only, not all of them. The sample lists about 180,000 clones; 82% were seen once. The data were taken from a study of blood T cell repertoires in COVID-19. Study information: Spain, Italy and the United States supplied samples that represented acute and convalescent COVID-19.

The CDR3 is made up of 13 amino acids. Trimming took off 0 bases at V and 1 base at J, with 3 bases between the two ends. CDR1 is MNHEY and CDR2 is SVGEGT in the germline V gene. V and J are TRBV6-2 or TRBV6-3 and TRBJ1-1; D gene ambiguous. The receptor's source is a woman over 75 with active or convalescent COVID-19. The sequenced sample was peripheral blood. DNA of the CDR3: TGTGCCAGCAGTTACTCTAGGAACACTGAAGCTTTCTTT. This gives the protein CASSYSRNTEAFF.